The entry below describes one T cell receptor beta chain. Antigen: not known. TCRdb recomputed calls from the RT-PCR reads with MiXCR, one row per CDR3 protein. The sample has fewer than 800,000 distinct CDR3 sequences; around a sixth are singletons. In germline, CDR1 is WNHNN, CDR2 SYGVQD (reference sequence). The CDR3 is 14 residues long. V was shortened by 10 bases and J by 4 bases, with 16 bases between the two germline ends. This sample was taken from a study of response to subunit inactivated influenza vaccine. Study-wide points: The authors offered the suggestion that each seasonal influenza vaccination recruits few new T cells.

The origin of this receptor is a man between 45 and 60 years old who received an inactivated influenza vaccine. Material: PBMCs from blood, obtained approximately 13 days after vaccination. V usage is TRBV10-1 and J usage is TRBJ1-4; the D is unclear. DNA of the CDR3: TGCGCCACCGAGGGCCTCGCGGATAATGAAAAACTGTTTTTT. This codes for CATEGLADNEKLFF.